Listed here are 3 T cell receptor beta chains from one sample, sequenced in a study of blood T cell repertoires in COVID-19. Sequencing was performed with immunoSEQ multiplex PCR; in TCRdb, only in-frame clones are kept and a portion is missing. This repertoire shows more than 120,000 clones, 84% found once; its top ten account for roughly 4.5%. The specimen was peripheral blood. These receptors were obtained from a human donor in a cohort sampled during active COVID-19.

This clone was observed once. The rearrangement links TRBV6-5 to TRBJ1-4; D may be TRBD1 (5 bases). Trimming removed 0 bases at V and 6 bases at J, with 14 bases between. CDR1 and CDR2 from the germline V gene are MNHEY and SVGAGI. The CDR3 runs to 16 residues. The CDR3 DNA reads as TGTGCCAGCAGTTACTCCTGGGGCCGGGGGGATGAAAAACTGTTTTTT. This sequence encodes CASSYSWGRGDEKLFF.

This chain uses TRBV5-5 with TRBJ1-2, with a possible D match to TRBD1 (5 bases). The germline V gene has CDR1 SGHKS and CDR2 YYEKEE (reference sequence). This CDR3 spans 14 amino acids. V dropped 4 bases and J dropped 5 bases, with 15 bases sitting between them. This CDR3 reads CASSRQTDLYGYTF. Written as DNA, the CDR3 is TGTGCCAGCAGCCGCCAGACAGATTTGTATGGCTACACCTTC.

The CDR3 reads CASSEVGTGSEVGKLFF. DNA for the CDR3: TGTGCCAGCAGTGAAGTTGGGACAGGGAGTGAAGTGGGAAAACTGTTTTTT. V gene TRBV2 combines with J gene TRBJ1-4; 9 positions match TRBD1. Germline loops: CDR1 SNHLY, CDR2 FYNNEI. The J segment lost 10 bases and the V segment lost 1 base, leaving 13 bases of the junction unmatched. The CDR3 loop spans 17 amino acids.